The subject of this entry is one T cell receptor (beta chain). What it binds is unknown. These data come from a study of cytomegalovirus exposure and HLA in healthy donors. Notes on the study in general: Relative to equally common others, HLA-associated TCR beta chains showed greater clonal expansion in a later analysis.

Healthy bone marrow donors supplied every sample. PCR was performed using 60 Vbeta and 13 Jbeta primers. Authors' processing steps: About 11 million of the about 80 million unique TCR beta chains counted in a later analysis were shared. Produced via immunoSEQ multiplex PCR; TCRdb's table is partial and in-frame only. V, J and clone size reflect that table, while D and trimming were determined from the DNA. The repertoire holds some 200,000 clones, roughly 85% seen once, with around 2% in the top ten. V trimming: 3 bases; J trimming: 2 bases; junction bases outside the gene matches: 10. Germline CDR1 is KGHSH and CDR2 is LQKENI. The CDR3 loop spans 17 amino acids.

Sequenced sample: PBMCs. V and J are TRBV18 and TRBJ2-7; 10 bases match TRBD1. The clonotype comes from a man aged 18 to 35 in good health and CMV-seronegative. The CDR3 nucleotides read TGTGCCAGCTCACCCCTCCCCGGGACAGGGGCTGCCTACGAGCAGTACTTC. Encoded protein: CASSPLPGTGAAYEQYF.